This T cell receptor beta chain was retrieved from a study of T cells in women clearing cervical HPV infection. Study-level background: Women with histologically confirmed HPV16-related CIN3 or worse, 2 with invasive cancer, served as cases. Overall study findings and caveats: Richness plus V gene abundances separated cases from controls with AUC around 0.8.

As concerns this clone: Its matching antigen is unknown. From the germline J gene comes the end of the CDR3, since the read stops 3 residues before it.

The CDR3 contains 15 residues. Germline trimming cut 0 bases from V and 5 bases from J; bases unmatched to any gene: 3. The germline V gene has CDR1 GTSNPN and CDR2 SVGIG (reference sequence). TCRdb keeps only in-frame clones here, not all; method: immunoSEQ multiplex PCR. With around 31,000 clones in the sample, the ten largest clones hold 4% to 5%. This clonotype was obtained from a woman aged 18 to 75 with a cervical HPV16 infection that either progressed to CIN3+ or cleared (not recorded which). The V gene is TRBV30, the J gene TRBJ2-1; 11 bases align to TRBD2. The sequenced material came from blood buffy coat. The DNA read from the CDR3 is TGTGCCTGGAGTGTAGGGACTAGCGGAAACAATGAG. Translated, it gives CAWSVGTSGNNE. The whole CDR3 protein is CAWSVGTSGNNEQFF.